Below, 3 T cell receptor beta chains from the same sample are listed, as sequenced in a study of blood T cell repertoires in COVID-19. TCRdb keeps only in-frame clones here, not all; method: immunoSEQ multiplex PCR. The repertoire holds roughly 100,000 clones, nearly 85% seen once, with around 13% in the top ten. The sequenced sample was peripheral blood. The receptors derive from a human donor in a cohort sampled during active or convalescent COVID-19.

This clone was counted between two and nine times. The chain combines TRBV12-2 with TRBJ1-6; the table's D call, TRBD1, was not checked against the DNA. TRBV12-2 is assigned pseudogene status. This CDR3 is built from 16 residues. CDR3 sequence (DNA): TGTGCAAGTCGCTTAACCCAGGGGACCCATAATTCACCCCTCCACTTT. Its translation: CASRLTQGTHNSPLHF.

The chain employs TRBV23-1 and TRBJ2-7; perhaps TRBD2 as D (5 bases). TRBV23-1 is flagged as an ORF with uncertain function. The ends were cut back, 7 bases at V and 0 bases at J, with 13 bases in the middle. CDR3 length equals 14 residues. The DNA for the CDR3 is TGCGCCAGCACCCGGAGCGGCAGCTCCTACGAGCAGTACTTC. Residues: CASTRSGSSYEQYF.

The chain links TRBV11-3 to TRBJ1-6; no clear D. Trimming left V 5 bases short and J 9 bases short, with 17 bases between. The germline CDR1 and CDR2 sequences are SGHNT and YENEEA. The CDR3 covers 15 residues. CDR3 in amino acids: CASSAVGIGSSPLHF. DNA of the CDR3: TGTGCCAGCAGCGCCGTTGGCATTGGGAGTTCACCCCTCCACTTT.